The clone carrying this T cell receptor (beta chain) was observed a handful of times. What it recognizes is unknown. The time point denotes: newly diagnosed GD, antithyroid drugs for less than 3 months. The TCR library was made from RNA that had been extracted from PBMCs in TRIzol. The data were taken from a study of regulatory T cells in long-lasting Graves disease. Across the study: Patients newly diagnosed with Graves' had been on antithyroid drugs for under 3 months.

TCR beta libraries were built with iRepertoire HTBI primers and Arm-PCR of CDR3 regions. One entry per CDR3 protein results from TCRdb running MiXCR on the multiplex PCR reads. Here the sample spans about 200,000 distinct CDR3 sequences, about 18% being singletons. The ends were cut back, 5 bases at V and 1 base at J, with 15 bases in the middle. The germline gives CDR1 SGHTA, CDR2 FQGNSA. The CDR3 consists of 16 residues. Study outcomes and limitations: Newly diagnosed disease favored TRBV20-1 and TRBJ2-1 over persistent disease. Persistent Graves' patients showed less TCR diversity than newly diagnosed patients showed.

Sample: peripheral blood mononuclear cells (PBMCs), taken at new diagnosis, from a patient treated with antithyroid drugs. This TCR derives from a female donor with Graves disease. The chain links TRBV7-2 to TRBJ2-1; unclear D gene. The DNA of the CDR3 is TGTGCCAGCAGCCCGCAAGGTGGGATTTCCTACAATGAGCAGTTCTTC. It specifies CASSPQGGISYNEQFF.